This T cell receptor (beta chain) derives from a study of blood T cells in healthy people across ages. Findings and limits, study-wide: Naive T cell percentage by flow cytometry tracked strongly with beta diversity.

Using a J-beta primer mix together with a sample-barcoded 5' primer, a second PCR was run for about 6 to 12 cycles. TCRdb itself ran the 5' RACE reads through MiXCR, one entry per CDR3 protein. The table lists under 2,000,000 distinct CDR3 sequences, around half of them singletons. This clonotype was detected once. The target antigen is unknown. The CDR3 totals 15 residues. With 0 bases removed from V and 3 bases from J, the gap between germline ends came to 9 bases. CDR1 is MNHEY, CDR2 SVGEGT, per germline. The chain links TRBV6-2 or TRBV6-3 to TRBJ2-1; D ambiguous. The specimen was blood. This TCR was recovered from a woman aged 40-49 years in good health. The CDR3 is CASSYSRLNYNEQFF. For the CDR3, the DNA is TGTGCCAGCAGTTACTCGAGACTTAACTACAATGAGCAGTTCTTC.